Listed below are T cell receptor beta chains from one sample, sequenced in a study of blood T cell repertoires in COVID-19. TCRdb's table, derived via immunoSEQ multiplex PCR, lists solely in-frame clones and lacks some. The profile shows 110,000 or so clones, about nine tenths of them singletons. Sequencing was done on a sample of peripheral blood. The receptor source for this set is a woman aged 45-65 years with acute or convalescent COVID-19. The CDR3 runs from the conserved cysteine through the conserved F or W. Fields, in order: J gene, clone size, D gene, V gene, CDR3 protein, CDR3 DNA. D genes are given only for firm matches. Not every row has a clone size; where given, it reads once, few, many or a size class.

TRBJ1-4 - TRBD1 TRBV19 CASSSFYRGINEKLFF TGTGCCAGTAGTTCCTTCTACAGGGGGATAAATGAAAAACTGTTTTTT
TRBJ1-5 - TRBD1 TRBV19 CASSTKTGPQPQHF TGTGCCAGTAGTACAAAGACAGGGCCTCAGCCCCAGCATTTT
TRBJ2-2 - - TRBV11-2 CASSTQGQIGELFF TGTGCCAGCAGCACCCAGGGGCAGATCGGGGAGCTGTTTTTT
TRBJ2-7 - - TRBV12-3/TRBV12-4 CASSKDRYEQYF TGTGCCAGCAGTAAAGACAGGTACGAGCAGTACTTC
TRBJ1-1 few - TRBV3-1/TRBV3-2 CASSQQQPNTEAFF TGTGCCAGCAGCCAACAACAGCCGAACACTGAAGCTTTCTTT
TRBJ1-1 - - TRBV6-5 CASNILRGSNTEAFF TGTGCCAGCAACATACTCAGGGGCTCCAACACTGAAGCTTTCTTT
TRBJ2-5 - - TRBV15 CATSTGRETQYF TGTGCCACCAGCACTGGGAGGGAGACCCAGTACTTC
TRBJ1-1 - TRBD1 TRBV12-3/TRBV12-4 CASSGRTGEAFF TGTGCCAGCAGTGGCAGGACAGGGGAAGCTTTCTTT
TRBJ2-1 - - TRBV28 CASSPLTRGTYNEQFF TGTGCCAGCAGTCCACTCACGAGGGGGACCTACAATGAGCAGTTCTTC
TRBJ1-1 few - TRBV3-1/TRBV3-2 CASSQGTAVNTEAFF TGTGCCAGCAGCCAAGGGACAGCCGTGAACACTGAAGCTTTCTTT
TRBJ1-2 - TRBD1 TRBV20-1 CSALRGPGYTF TGCAGTGCTCTCAGGGGGCCTGGCTACACCTTC
TRBJ1-5 - TRBD1 TRBV2 CASRFGTGSTSNQPQHF TGTGCCAGCCGGTTTGGGACAGGGTCGACTAGCAATCAGCCCCAGCATTTT
TRBJ2-1 - TRBD1 TRBV19 CASSQGQGAGEQFF TGTGCCAGTAGCCAAGGACAGGGGGCTGGTGAGCAGTTCTTC